A selection of T cell receptor beta chains follows, all from one sample in a study of immune characterization of retroperitoneal liposarcoma. One entry per CDR3 protein, called by TCRdb with MiXCR from the PCR reads. The table shows 8,500 to 14,000 distinct CDR3 sequences, with over 20% occurring only once. The sequenced sample was blood. These receptors originate from a female donor with retroperitoneal liposarcoma. The conserved cysteine and the conserved F or W are not part of the CDR3 here. The D gene is left open where the match is weak.

d_call	v_call	j_call	cdr3_aa
-	TRBV10-2	TRBJ2-2	ASRELEPGELF
TRBD1	TRBV6-1	TRBJ2-5	ASRQGVTQQTETQY
-	TRBV11-3	TRBJ2-5	ASSRDTETQY
TRBD1	TRBV12-3/TRBV12-4	TRBJ2-6	ASTQTGISGANVLT
-	TRBV12-3/TRBV12-4	TRBJ2-2	ASREYRRGVSPNTGELF
TRBD1	TRBV6-1	TRBJ1-2	ASSSFFGQGGYT
TRBD2	TRBV7-2	TRBJ2-5	ASSRTSGAYNEQY
-	TRBV15	TRBJ1-5	ATSRGQPNQPQH
-	TRBV6-1	TRBJ1-6	ASTELPSPLH
-	TRBV3-1	TRBJ2-5	ASSQDLLTMGTRHAGETQY
-	TRBV12-3/TRBV12-4	TRBJ2-3	AIRGRGATDTQY